The present T cell receptor (beta chain) was sequenced within a study of blood T cell repertoires in COVID-19. This CDR3 region has 15 residues. Looked up from germline, CDR1 is LNHDA and CDR2 is SQIVND (reference sequence). The V gene end was trimmed by 2 bases and the J gene end by 6 bases; junction bases not matched to a gene: 6. Clones were sequenced by immunoSEQ multiplex PCR, and TCRdb holds only the in-frame ones, with some missing. This table has about 280,000 clones, over 75% appearing once. The chain is built from TRBV19 and TRBJ1-5, with 8 bases identical to TRBD1. The source is a man in his fifties with active or convalescent COVID-19. Material for sequencing was peripheral blood. This CDR3 is CASSISPGGGQPQHF. The CDR3 DNA sequence: TGTGCCAGTAGTATAAGCCCAGGGGGCGGTCAGCCCCAGCATTTT.